This TCR beta chain was observed in a study of vaccination and CD4 T cells after COVID-19. Once obtained from cultured CD4+ T cells, the DNA was sequenced using the Oncomine TCR Beta short-read assay. TCRdb re-called the PCR reads with MiXCR, one entry per CDR3 protein. The data contain approximately 7,000 distinct CDR3 sequences, over 40% of them singletons. Germline V gene lookup returns CDR1 SGHRS and CDR2 YFSETQ. The CDR3 runs 12 residues. V gave up 6 bases and J gave up 7 bases, with 13 bases separating them. Comment on this clonotype: Its antigen is as yet unknown.

The treatment was: roughly 11-day PBMC culture with coronavirus spike peptide pools or control peptides (ViraFEST assay). Those CD4+ T cells from the unexposed donor predate the COVID-19 pandemic (2011-2018). ViraFEST grew antigen-specific T cells using peptide pools, then sequenced TCRs. Sequenced sample: CD4+ T cells from blood, cultured in vitro. The receptor comes from a human donor in good health. The chain is built from TRBV5-1 and TRBJ1-1, with no clear D. CDR3 loop: CASTREWGEAFF. CDR3 DNA: TGCGCCAGCACTAGGGAATGGGGTGAAGCTTTCTTT.